The present T cell receptor beta chain was sequenced within a study of identical twins. Whole-study findings and limits: The study reached conclusions through statistical analysis that was cross-sectional, not following the same donors. Abundant beta clonotypes from cord blood had fewer insertions, unlike memory repertoires, which showed none.

Regarding this clonotype: Its specificity is not known.

TCRdb analysed the 5' RACE reads with MiXCR anew, one entry per CDR3 protein. The sample has approximately 1.8 million distinct CDR3 sequences, around 33% seen once. Germline-derived CDR1 and CDR2 are PRHDT and FYEKMQ (reference sequence). V shed 0 bases and J 7 bases; nucleotides not matched to a gene: 5. CDR3 size: 16 residues. This TCR came from a newborn girl in good health. The V call is TRBV13, the J call TRBJ1-6; 8 nucleotides match TRBD1. Sequencing was done on a sample of cord blood. The CDR3 DNA follows: TGTGCCAGCAGCTTAGGGGACAGGGTACGAAATTCACCCCTCCACTTT. Translating gives CASSLGDRVRNSPLHF.